Below are 25 T cell receptor beta chains sequenced from a single sample in a study of cytomegalovirus exposure and HLA in healthy donors. A multiplex PCR was run with 60 Vbeta primers and 13 Jbeta primers. Generated by immunoSEQ multiplex PCR, the TCRdb table keeps only in-frame clones and is missing some. This table has over 110,000 clones, more than 75% appearing once. Material for sequencing was PBMCs. The receptors stem from a female donor in good health and CMV-seronegative.

In its sample, this clone was seen a few times. The chain is built from TRBV6-6 and TRBJ1-3; D is ambiguous. The CDR3 runs 13 residues. CDR1 and CDR2 from the germline V gene are MNHNY and SVGAGI (reference sequence). Trimming cost V 6 bases and J 5 bases, with 11 bases left between them. The CDR3 sequence: CASREDRRNTIYF. The CDR3 DNA is TGTGCCAGCAGGGAGGACCGCAGAAACACCATATATTTT.

The chain combines TRBV30 with TRBJ2-1; D is uncertain. This CDR3 region has 11 residues. Trimming pared 2 bases from V and 8 bases from J, leaving 7 bases between. CDR1 is GTSNPN and CDR2 is SVGIG in the germline V gene (reference sequence). The chain's CDR3 is CAWSSLYEQFF. CDR3 bases: TGTGCCTGGAGTTCACTATATGAGCAGTTCTTC.

The CDR3 nucleotides are TGTGCCAGCGGGGGGACTAGGGGGCCCTACGAGCAGTACTTC. Translated, it gives CASGGTRGPYEQYF. This chain links TRBV7-2 with TRBJ2-7, with D possibly matching TRBD2 (8 bases). Germline assignment: CDR1 SGHTA and CDR2 FQGNSA. CDR3 length equals 14 residues. V was trimmed by 8 bases and J by 2 bases, leaving 16 bases between them.

The chain carries TRBV7-2 and TRBJ2-2; D not certain. In germline, CDR1 is SGHTA, CDR2 FQGNSA. There are 13 residues in the CDR3. The V end was cut by 2 bases, the J end by 1 base, with 2 bases between. In DNA form, the CDR3 reads TGTGCCAGCAGCTTACGGAACACCGGGGAGCTGTTTTTT. Protein: CASSLRNTGELFF.

This clone was detected only a few times. The chain combines TRBV27 with TRBJ2-1, with 9 bases lining up with TRBD2. Per the germline V gene, CDR1 is MNHEY and CDR2 is SMNVEV (reference sequence). This CDR3 spans 15 amino acids. After removal of 7 bases from V and 2 bases from J, the junction contained 6 bases not matched to a gene. This CDR3 reads CASTRAGGPYNEQFF. DNA for the CDR3: TGTGCCAGCACCAGAGCGGGGGGCCCCTACAATGAGCAGTTCTTC.

The rearrangement uses TRBV12-2 and TRBJ2-5; TRBD2, the D gene given by the table, was not confirmed from the DNA. TRBV12-2 is labeled a pseudogene. The CDR3 extends over 13 amino acids. CDR3 DNA sequence: TGTGCAAGTCGCTTAGCGCGGTTTGGGACCCAGTACTTC. Residues: CASRLARFGTQYF.

This chain joins TRBV27 and TRBJ2-1, with TRBD1 matching over 7 bases. The CDR3 sequence is 15 residues long. In germline, CDR1 is MNHEY, CDR2 SMNVEV (reference sequence). The ends lost 6 bases at V and 7 bases at J; junction bases unmatched: 12. The CDR3 loop reads CASRTGQAPRNEQFF. DNA for the CDR3: TGTGCCAGCAGAACAGGACAGGCCCCCAGGAATGAGCAGTTCTTC.

V and J are TRBV6-6 and TRBJ1-1, with D possibly matching TRBD1 (6 bases). V dropped 6 bases and J dropped 1 base, with 15 bases sitting between them. This CDR3 spans 15 amino acids. CDR1 MNHNY and CDR2 SVGAGI come from the germline V gene (reference sequence). The CDR3 DNA is TGTGCCAGCAGCACCCTCGGACAGCCGAACACTGAAGCTTTCTTT. Translation gives CASSTLGQPNTEAFF.

Regarding this clone: Other DNA sequences in the sample encode the same CDR3. The rearrangement links TRBV2 to TRBJ2-3; 7 positions agree with TRBD2. CDR1 SNHLY and CDR2 FYNNEI come from the germline V gene. CDR3 size: 15 residues. Trimming cost V 1 base and J 1 base; bases outside gene matches: 2. The CDR3 loop is CASSEEGLRTDTQYF. CDR3 nucleotides: TGTGCCAGCAGTGAAGAGGGACTACGCACAGATACGCAGTATTTT.

Only a few counts were recorded for this clone. The chain couples TRBV5-1 to TRBJ2-1; possible D gene TRBD1, 6 bases. Germline V gene data show CDR1 as SGHRS and CDR2 as YFSETQ. The CDR3 length is 13 residues. Trimming cost V 5 bases and J 7 bases, with 13 bases left between them. For the CDR3, the DNA is TGCGCCAGCAGAGGGGTAGGGGGTAATGAGCAGTTCTTC. Translated, it gives CASRGVGGNEQFF.

This clone was seen only a few times. The chain couples TRBV7-8 to TRBJ2-5; D unclear. Germline CDR1 and CDR2: SGHVS and FQNEAQ. The length of the CDR3 is 11 residues. V lost 5 bases and J 3 bases, leaving 4 bases between the germline ends. The CDR3, as DNA: TGTGCCAGCAGCGCTAAAGAGACCCAGTACTTC. Its protein product is CASSAKETQYF.

The gene calls are TRBV6-6 and TRBJ2-5; D gene uncertain. Trimming took off 7 bases at V and 6 bases at J, with 9 bases between the two ends. The CDR3 covers 11 residues. Germline CDR1 and CDR2: MNHNY and SVGAGI (reference sequence). In DNA form, the CDR3 reads TGTGCCAGCACCACCGACAAGACCCAGTACTTC. This codes for CASTTDKTQYF.

The rearrangement uses TRBV5-1 and TRBJ1-1; D is unresolved. V was trimmed by 3 bases and J by 2 bases, leaving 8 bases between them. CDR1 and CDR2 from the germline V gene are SGHRS and YFSETQ. This CDR3 is built from 13 residues. Here the CDR3 DNA reads TGCGCCAGCAGCTCAACACCTAACACTGAAGCTTTCTTT. Translated, it gives CASSSTPNTEAFF.

This chain joins TRBV18 and TRBJ2-1, with 10 bases that match TRBD2. The CDR3 is 17 residues long. After removal of 5 bases from V and 5 bases from J, the junction contained 12 bases not matched to a gene. Germline values: CDR1 KGHSH, CDR2 LQKENI. Here the CDR3 reads CASSYELAGPPHNEQFF. As DNA, the CDR3 is TGTGCCAGCTCATATGAACTAGCGGGGCCGCCCCACAATGAGCAGTTCTTC.

This clone was detected ten times or more. CDR3 protein: CASRPPGALSGYTF. DNA of the CDR3: TGTGCCAGCAGACCGCCGGGTGCCCTATCCGGCTACACCTTC. J is TRBJ1-2 and V is TRBV6-5; no firm D call. This CDR3 has 14 amino acids. Trimming pared 6 bases from V and 8 bases from J, leaving 19 bases between. The germline V gene encodes CDR1 MNHEY and CDR2 SVGAGI.

This clone came up once. This chain uses TRBV4-1 with TRBJ2-5; D possibly corresponds to TRBD2 (6 bases). CDR1 and CDR2 from the germline V gene are MGHRA and YSYEKL. The CDR3 is 15 amino acids. Trimming pared 1 base from V and 5 bases from J, leaving 14 bases between. The DNA for the CDR3 is TGCGCCAGCAGCCAAGTGCTTAGCGGAGGGGAGACCCAGTACTTC. Protein product: CASSQVLSGGETQYF.

This clone appeared a single time. The rearrangement uses TRBV19 and TRBJ2-5; D is perhaps TRBD1 (5 bases). This CDR3 is built from 13 residues. Germline values: CDR1 LNHDA, CDR2 SQIVND (reference sequence). V was shortened by 6 bases and J by 4 bases, with 12 bases between the two germline ends. CDR3 nucleotides: TGTGCCAGTAGGGGCAGGGTCGGAGAGACCCAGTACTTC. Its protein is CASRGRVGETQYF.

This chain connects TRBV2 to TRBJ2-3; 10 nucleotides line up with TRBD1. CDR1 SNHLY and CDR2 FYNNEI come from the germline V gene. The CDR3 is 15 residues long. V lost 4 bases, J lost 4 bases, and 5 bases stayed unmatched. Written as DNA, the CDR3 is TGTGCCAGCAGTGGCCGGGACAGGGGCCCAGATACGCAGTATTTT. Protein: CASSGRDRGPDTQYF. The entire variable domain, with the rest obtained from reference TRBV2 and TRBJ2-3, is as follows: EPEVTQTPSHQVTQMGQEVILRCVPISNHLYFYWYRQILGQKVEFLVSFYNNEISEKSEIFDDQFSVERPDGSNFTLKIRSTKLEDSAMYFCASSGRDRGPDTQYFGPGTRLTVL.

The chain recombines TRBV4-3 with TRBJ2-7, with 7 bases aligning to TRBD2. Trimming at V came to 0 bases and at J to 5 bases, leaving 7 bases not matched to a gene. CDR3 length equals 15 residues. Germline V gene sequence: CDR1 LGHNA, CDR2 YSLEER. CDR3 in amino acids: CASSQDQAGWDEQYF. In DNA form, the CDR3 reads TGCGCCAGCAGCCAAGACCAAGCGGGGTGGGACGAGCAGTACTTC.

This chain links TRBV7-9 with TRBJ2-1, with TRBD2 identical over 7 bases. V shed 5 bases, J shed 3 bases, and the junction held 7 bases outside the gene matches. CDR3 length: 15 amino acids. Germline assignment: CDR1 SEHNR and CDR2 FQNEAQ (reference sequence). Here the CDR3 reads CASSPRLAVYNEQFF. The CDR3 nucleotides are TGTGCCAGCAGCCCCCGGCTAGCGGTCTACAATGAGCAGTTCTTC.

The CDR3 spells CASISQGAGRNTEAFF. CDR3 bases: TGTGCCAGCATTTCACAGGGGGCAGGCAGGAACACTGAAGCTTTCTTT. The chain recombines TRBV2 with TRBJ1-1, with 9 bases matching TRBD1. There are 16 residues in the CDR3. CDR1 is SNHLY and CDR2 is FYNNEI in the germline V gene. Trimming took 7 bases from V and 1 from J; bases not matched to a gene: 10.

The gene calls are TRBV28 and TRBJ2-5; TRBD1 matches 10 bases. The J call may be incorrect, as the DNA end agrees better with TRBJ2-7. The CDR3 contains 14 residues. The V gene's germline CDR1 is MDHEN and CDR2 SYDVKM. The CDR3 sequence is CASSLGTGVREQYF. The CDR3 DNA is TGTGCCAGCAGTTTAGGGACAGGGGTTCGCGAGCAGTACTTC.

This clone appeared a few times. The chain links TRBV7-9 to TRBJ1-1; perhaps TRBD1 as D (5 bases). This CDR3 is 10 amino acids long. Between the trimmed V and J ends, which lost 3 bases and 10 bases, there was a span of 6 bases. The germline CDR1 and CDR2 sequences are SEHNR and FQNEAQ (reference sequence). CDR3 sequence: CASSLGGAFF. CDR3 bases: TGTGCCAGCAGCTTGGGGGGAGCTTTCTTT. The full variable domain, in which reference TRBV7-9 and TRBJ1-1 provide the parts outside the CDR3, is DTGVSQNPRHKITKRGQNVTFRCDPISEHNRLYWYRQTLGQGPEFLTYFQNEAQLEKSRLLSDRFSAERPKGSFSTLEIQRTEQGDSAMYLCASSLGGAFFGQGTRLTVV.

The CDR3 spells CASSLVGQGSIQYF. CDR3 nucleotides: TGTGCCAGCAGCTTAGTAGGACAGGGGAGCATTCAGTACTTC. The genes are TRBV13 and TRBJ2-4; 9 bases line up with TRBD1. The CDR3 has 14 residues. The germline V gene encodes CDR1 PRHDT and CDR2 FYEKMQ (reference sequence). The J segment lost 9 bases and the V segment lost 1 base, leaving 4 bases of the junction unmatched.

In this sample, this clone turned up a few times. The rearrangement links TRBV30 to TRBJ1-2; 9 bases are a match to TRBD1. V shed 0 bases and J 4 bases; nucleotides not matched to a gene: 0. The germline CDR1 and CDR2 sequences are GTSNPN and SVGIG (reference sequence). The CDR3 is made up of 13 amino acids. CDR3 sequence: CAWSVQGAYGYTF. In DNA, the CDR3 is TGTGCCTGGAGTGTACAGGGGGCCTATGGCTACACCTTC.